This T cell receptor beta chain was sequenced during a study of cytomegalovirus exposure and HLA in healthy donors. Produced via immunoSEQ multiplex PCR; TCRdb's table is partial and in-frame only. The sample carries more than 150,000 clones, approximately 84% recorded once. The germline V gene has CDR1 SGHRS and CDR2 YFSETQ. Trimming cost V 4 bases and J 2 bases; bases outside gene matches: 4. The CDR3 consists of 15 residues. The TCR originated in a man between 18 and 29 years old in good health and CMV-seropositive. The chain recombines TRBV5-1 with TRBJ2-2; 8 bases are a match to TRBD1. The specimen was PBMCs. CDR3 region: CASSTGQGNTGELFF. DNA for the CDR3: TGCGCCAGCAGCACCGGACAGGGTAACACCGGGGAGCTGTTTTTT.